Following are 9 T cell receptor beta chains from one sample sequenced in a study of cytomegalovirus exposure and HLA in healthy donors. The study ran its PCR with 60 Vbeta and 13 Jbeta primers. Only in-frame clones appear in the TCRdb table, and some are missing; sequencing was by immunoSEQ multiplex PCR. The top ten hold under 2.5% of the sample, which has some 150,000 clones, 79% seen once. Input material: PBMCs. The receptor source for this set is a middle-aged man in good health and CMV-seronegative.

V gene TRBV6-4 combines with J gene TRBJ1-2, with a possible D match to TRBD1 (6 bases). The germline V gene has CDR1 MRHNA and CDR2 SNTAGT. V was trimmed by 10 bases and J by 4 bases, leaving 16 bases between them. The CDR3 sequence is 13 residues long. Here the CDR3 reads CATATTGSYGYTF. For the CDR3, the DNA is TGTGCCACCGCCACCACAGGGAGCTATGGCTACACCTTC.

This clone was observed a few times. CDR3 region: CASSYRTSGSMNEQYF. CDR3 coding DNA: TGTGCCAGCAGTTACCGGACTAGCGGGAGTATGAACGAGCAGTACTTC. The chain carries TRBV6-5 and TRBJ2-7, with 13 bases lining up with TRBD2. The CDR3 contains 16 residues. The V and J ends lost 2 bases and 5 bases, in that order; junction bases with no gene match: 6. The V gene's germline CDR1 is MNHEY and CDR2 SVGAGI.

The chain uses TRBV11-2 and TRBJ2-7; the match to TRBD1 covers 8 bases. The CDR3 totals 16 residues. Germline CDR1 SGHAT, CDR2 FQNNGV. The J segment lost 6 bases and the V segment lost 0 bases, leaving 10 bases of the junction unmatched. DNA of the CDR3: TGTGCCAGCAGCTTAGACAGGGGGCGCGTTTCGGCCGAGCAGTACTTC. Protein sequence: CASSLDRGRVSAEQYF.

V and J are TRBV7-8 and TRBJ2-5, with TRBD1 identical over 10 bases. J gave up 3 bases and V 4 bases, and 2 bases lay outside the gene matches. The CDR3 is 14 amino acids. The germline gives CDR1 SGHVS, CDR2 FQNEAQ. The CDR3 here is CASSYGTGEETQYF. DNA of the CDR3: TGTGCCAGCAGCTACGGGACAGGGGAAGAGACCCAGTACTTC.

The V call is TRBV11-2, the J call TRBJ2-1, with 12 bases aligning to TRBD2. The CDR3 sequence is 16 residues long. Trimming took 1 base from V and 10 from J; bases not matched to a gene: 8. Germline V CDR1 and CDR2: SGHAT, FQNNGV. In DNA, the CDR3 is TGTGCCAGCAGCTTAGTTTCCTGGACTAGCGGGATAGAGCAGTTCTTC. Encoded protein: CASSLVSWTSGIEQFF.

The chain has TRBV11-3 and TRBJ2-5; 14 nucleotides align to TRBD2. Germline V gives CDR1 SGHNT, CDR2 YENEEA. The CDR3 consists of 16 residues. J gave up 5 bases and V 3 bases, and 5 bases lay outside the gene matches. DNA for the CDR3: TGTGCCAGCAGCTTCCGACTAGCGGGAGGGCCGGAGACCCAGTACTTC. Translated: CASSFRLAGGPETQYF.

The chain carries TRBV18 and TRBJ2-7; 13 nucleotides agree with TRBD2. The CDR3 is 14 residues long. The trim removed 1 base at V and 7 bases at J, leaving 1 base unmatched. The germline V gene encodes CDR1 KGHSH and CDR2 LQKENI. In DNA form, the CDR3 reads TGTGCCAGCTCACCACTGGGACTAGCGGGAGAGCAGTACTTC. It yields the protein CASSPLGLAGEQYF.

The V and J genes are TRBV7-2 and TRBJ2-4; TRBD2 matches at 8 bases. The germline V gene has CDR1 SGHTA and CDR2 FQGNSA. There are 16 residues in the CDR3. Losses at the gene ends were 4 bases for V and 4 bases for J; bases not matched to a gene: 9. CDR3 in amino acids: CASSWMTGLGKNIQYF. The DNA for the CDR3 is TGTGCCAGCAGCTGGATGACGGGACTAGGGAAAAACATTCAGTACTTC.

This clone has a handful of counts. This chain uses TRBV6-5 with TRBJ1-1; no reliable D call. Germline CDR1 is MNHEY and CDR2 is SVGAGI. V dropped 2 bases and J dropped 3 bases, with 13 bases sitting between them. The CDR3 covers 15 residues. CDR3 in DNA: TGTGCCAGCAGTTACGTCGAAAGGAGGCACACTGAAGCTTTCTTT. The encoded protein is CASSYVERRHTEAFF.